The 6 T cell receptor beta chains presented below share a single source sample, sequenced in a study of T cells after yellow fever vaccination. TCRdb re-called the 5' RACE reads with MiXCR, one entry per CDR3 protein. Here the sample spans 510,000 or so distinct CDR3 sequences, under 25% being singletons. Sequenced material: PBMCs, taken 15 days after the yellow fever booster vaccination. These receptors all come from a man between 25 and 39 years old who received the YFV17D yellow fever vaccine.

This clonotype occurred a few times. The chain employs TRBV5-1 and TRBJ2-4; the match to TRBD2 covers 7 bases. The CDR3 consists of 15 residues. Trimming removed 2 bases from V and 10 bases from J; junction bases left unmatched: 12. Looked up from germline, CDR1 is SGHRS and CDR2 is YFSETQ. Here the CDR3 reads CASSFTSVPEGIQYF. The CDR3 DNA follows: TGCGCCAGCAGCTTTACTAGCGTCCCTGAGGGTATTCAGTACTTC.

The chain employs TRBV3-1 and TRBJ1-1, with D unresolved. CDR1 is LGHDT and CDR2 is YNNKEL in the germline V gene (reference sequence). This CDR3 comprises 13 residues. V lost 4 bases to trimming and J lost 5 bases, with 11 bases between them. The CDR3 DNA follows: TGTGCCAGCAGCCCCGGCGGGTTTACTGAAGCTTTCTTT. Its translation is CASSPGGFTEAFF.

This clonotype occurred a few times. The V gene is TRBV27, the J gene TRBJ2-2, with no clear D. Per the germline V gene, CDR1 is MNHEY and CDR2 is SMNVEV (reference sequence). This CDR3 region has 14 residues. Trimming removed 4 bases at V and 8 bases at J, with 14 bases between. This CDR3 reads CASSSGKRPGELFF. The CDR3 DNA follows: TGTGCCAGCAGTTCAGGAAAAAGACCAGGGGAGCTGTTTTTT.

The gene calls are TRBV19 and TRBJ2-2; D possibly corresponds to TRBD2 (6 bases). The germline V gene encodes CDR1 LNHDA and CDR2 SQIVND (reference sequence). The CDR3 is 12 amino acids. The germline V and J ends were trimmed by 6 bases and 7 bases, with 9 bases remaining between them. CDR3 sequence reads: CASRLGGGELFF. The CDR3 coding sequence is TGTGCCAGTAGGCTCGGGGGCGGGGAGCTGTTTTTT.

J is TRBJ2-2 and V is TRBV6-1; tentative D call: TRBD2 (5 bases). V was clipped by 7 bases and J by 5 bases, with 11 bases between them. From germline, CDR1 is MNHNS and CDR2 SASEGT. This CDR3 has 13 residues. The CDR3 DNA is TGTGCCAGCAACGAGCTAGCAACCGGGGAGCTGTTTTTT. Encoded protein: CASNELATGELFF.

V is TRBV7-2 and J is TRBJ2-5; D gene uncertain. Germline CDR1 SGHTA, CDR2 FQGNSA. The CDR3 loop spans 14 amino acids. Trimming cost V 2 bases and J 4 bases, with 11 bases left between them. CDR3 loop: CASSLSGHRETQYF. The CDR3 DNA reads as TGTGCCAGCAGCTTATCAGGCCACCGAGAGACCCAGTACTTC.